Sequencing of this T cell receptor (beta chain) was carried out in a study of blood T cell repertoires in COVID-19. Study-wide background: Sites in the United States, Italy and Spain provided acute and convalescent COVID-19 samples. T cells, B-cell-depleted T cells, or PBMCs provided the cDNA or gDNA that served as material.

Authors' methods: The authors estimated nucleated cell counts from reference gene primer amplification. Sequencing used immunoSEQ multiplex PCR; TCRdb keeps in-frame clones, though not all of them. The DNA was the basis for D and trimming; V, J and clone size are from that table. The repertoire has roughly 50,000 clones, 65% to 85% of them found once; the top ten carry about 59%. The CDR3 totals 14 residues. Trimming pared 5 bases from V and 3 bases from J, leaving 13 bases between. Germline lookup yields CDR1 SGHVS and CDR2 FNYEAQ. The chain links TRBV7-6 to TRBJ1-1; unclear D gene. The TCR comes from a man aged 65 to 85 with acute or convalescent COVID-19. Input material: peripheral blood. CDR3 DNA sequence: TGTGCCAGCAGCCAACTTGAGGAAGACACTGAAGCTTTCTTT. Its translation: CASSQLEEDTEAFF.